One sample yielded the 26 T cell receptor beta chains listed below, sequenced in a study of T-cell memory formation after mild COVID-19. TCRdb reprocessed the 5' RACE reads with MiXCR, giving one entry per CDR3 protein. Counted here are some 320,000 distinct CDR3 sequences, 14% occurring once; the ten biggest clones make up approximately 22%. Material for sequencing was PBMCs or a T cell subset sorted from them (not recorded which). These TCRs come from a man aged 18 to 29 who had mild COVID-19 (a few samples of this study predate the infection). Cell type and time point are not known.

V is TRBV2 and J is TRBJ2-3; D is possibly TRBD1 (6 bases). Germline CDR1 is SNHLY and CDR2 is FYNNEI. V lost 10 bases and J lost 3, with 14 bases in between. This CDR3 is 13 amino acids long. The CDR3 reads CATSYGQTDTQYF. As DNA, the CDR3 is TGTGCCACGAGCTACGGACAGACAGATACGCAGTATTTT.

This clonotype has a handful of counts. This chain links TRBV5-1 with TRBJ2-7, with 9 bases matching TRBD1. Germline V gene data show CDR1 as SGHRS and CDR2 as YFSETQ. V shed 3 bases and J 2 bases; nucleotides not matched to a gene: 6. The CDR3 loop spans 15 amino acids. CDR3 in amino acids: CASSSGQGIPYEQYF. In DNA, the CDR3 is TGCGCCAGCAGCTCGGGACAGGGAATTCCCTACGAGCAGTACTTC.

V usage is TRBV2 and J usage is TRBJ2-1, with D possibly being TRBD1 (6 bases). The V gene lost 5 bases and the J gene lost 7 bases, with 15 bases spanning the gap. This CDR3 is 14 amino acids long. The germline CDR1 and CDR2 sequences are SNHLY and FYNNEI. The CDR3 protein is CASSPWGRGNEQFF. Written as DNA, the CDR3 is TGTGCCAGCAGTCCTTGGGGCAGGGGAAATGAGCAGTTCTTC.

The V and J genes are TRBV5-1 and TRBJ1-1, with 7 nucleotides matching TRBD1. With 6 bases clipped from V and 1 base from J, the junction kept 6 bases outside the gene matches. This CDR3 is 14 amino acids long. From germline, CDR1 is SGHRS and CDR2 YFSETQ. The CDR3 DNA sequence: TGCGCCAGCACGGCGGGGGACAGGAACACTGAAGCTTTCTTT. Residues: CASTAGDRNTEAFF.

The V gene is TRBV5-6, the J gene TRBJ2-7; 9 bases line up with TRBD2. The J segment lost 4 bases and the V segment lost 0 bases, leaving 2 bases of the junction unmatched. There are 14 residues in the CDR3. The V gene's germline CDR1 is SGHDT and CDR2 YYEEEE. The CDR3 nucleotides read TGTGCCAGCAGCTTGGCGGGACTAGCTTACGAGCAGTACGTC. It specifies CASSLAGLAYEQYV.

The V gene is TRBV5-6, the J gene TRBJ2-7, with D unresolved. CDR1 SGHDT and CDR2 YYEEEE come from the germline V gene. The CDR3 spans 14 residues. V was cut by 0 bases and J by 2 bases, with 9 bases left in between. The CDR3 nucleotides read TGTGCCAGCAGCTTGGACAGCAAAACCTACGAGCAGTACTTC. This encodes CASSLDSKTYEQYF.

The CDR3 reads CSAFGQGLGGYTF. DNA of the CDR3: TGCAGTGCTTTTGGACAGGGTCTGGGTGGCTACACCTTC. The chain has TRBV20-1 and TRBJ1-2; TRBD1 matches at 8 bases. V was pared by 5 bases and J by 7 bases, with 9 bases of the junction left unmatched. This CDR3 spans 13 amino acids. Germline CDR1 reads DFQATT; CDR2 reads SNEGSKA (reference sequence).

This clonotype has only a few counts. This chain connects TRBV5-1 to TRBJ2-2; D may be TRBD1 or TRBD2 (6 bases each). CDR3 size: 16 residues. Germline-derived CDR1 and CDR2 are SGHRS and YFSETQ. V was shortened by 0 bases and J by 3 bases, with 12 bases between the two germline ends. In DNA, the CDR3 is TGCGCCAGCAGCTTGGCCTCCGGGGGCGACACCGGGGAGCTGTTTTTT. It is translated as CASSLASGGDTGELFF.

This chain uses TRBV25-1 with TRBJ2-3; 11 positions match TRBD2. The junction had 8 bases not matched to a gene; V was cut back by 4 bases and J by 2 bases. The CDR3 extends over 17 amino acids. Germline V gives CDR1 MGHDK, CDR2 SYGVNS. CDR3 loop: CASSGLAGRWYTDTQYF. DNA of the CDR3: TGTGCCAGCAGTGGACTAGCGGGGCGATGGTACACAGATACGCAGTATTTT.

This clonotype was seen many times. The chain is built from TRBV6-1 and TRBJ1-5; D is unresolved. CDR1 is MNHNS and CDR2 is SASEGT in the germline V gene. V lost 2 bases to trimming and J lost 6 bases, with 8 bases between them. This CDR3 contains 13 residues. The CDR3 spells CASSEILAQPQHF. CDR3 in DNA: TGTGCCAGCAGTGAAATTTTGGCTCAGCCCCAGCATTTT.

This clonotype was recorded a few times. This rearrangement joins TRBV12-3 or TRBV12-4 to TRBJ2-2, with TRBD1 matching 9 bases. This CDR3 region has 16 residues. J gave up 4 bases and V 7 bases, and 10 bases lay outside the gene matches. The CDR3 protein is CASNAGQGYGTGELFF. The CDR3, as DNA: TGTGCCAGCAACGCGGGACAGGGATATGGCACCGGGGAGCTGTTTTTT.

This chain links TRBV6-1 with TRBJ2-7; no firm D call. In germline, CDR1 is MNHNS, CDR2 SASEGT. V gave up 6 bases and J gave up 6 bases, with 6 bases separating them. CDR3 size: 10 residues. CDR3 sequence reads: CASRGGEQYV. The DNA of the CDR3 is TGTGCCAGCAGGGGCGGCGAGCAGTACGTC.

In this sample, this clonotype turned up a few times. The chain combines TRBV6-2 or TRBV6-3 with TRBJ2-1, with D possibly TRBD2 on 7 matching bases. This CDR3 has 15 residues. V was cut by 5 bases and J by 5 bases, with 16 bases left in between. CDR1 and CDR2 from the germline V gene are MNHEY and SVGEGT. The CDR3 protein is CASSGRGGAHNEQFF. The CDR3 nucleotides read TGTGCCAGCAGTGGGAGGGGGGGGGCCCACAATGAGCAGTTCTTC.

The chain couples TRBV20-1 to TRBJ2-7; 9 bases align to TRBD1. Germline CDR1 reads DFQATT; CDR2 reads SNEGSKA (reference sequence). This CDR3 has 15 residues. V lost 6 bases and J lost 3; bases outside the gene matches: 12. The CDR3 spells CSAGGGGQGGYEQYV. CDR3 nucleotide sequence: TGCAGTGCAGGGGGAGGGGGACAGGGAGGCTACGAGCAGTACGTC.

This clonotype was seen at least ten times. The chain employs TRBV5-1 and TRBJ1-2; TRBD1 aligns across 7 bases. This CDR3 has 14 residues. V was pared by 4 bases and J by 5 bases, with 8 bases of the junction left unmatched. Germline CDR1 reads SGHRS; CDR2 reads YFSETQ. CDR3 residues: CASSTWDSTYGYTF. As DNA, the CDR3 is TGCGCCAGCAGCACCTGGGACAGTACTTATGGCTACACCTTC.

The rearrangement joins TRBV11-1 to TRBJ1-1; possibly TRBD1 for D (6 bases). This CDR3 is 13 amino acids long. The V gene lost 5 bases and the J gene lost 7 bases, with 14 bases spanning the gap. Germline assignment: CDR1 SGHAT and CDR2 FQDESV (reference sequence). CDR3 sequence (DNA): TGTGCCAGCAGCCGACCCCCGACAGGTGAAGCTTTCTTT. Protein: CASSRPPTGEAFF.

The rearrangement joins TRBV5-1 to TRBJ2-3; the match to TRBD2 covers 11 bases. The V gene's germline CDR1 is SGHRS and CDR2 YFSETQ. With V trimmed by 3 bases and J by 4 bases, 4 bases remained unmatched. This CDR3 spans 15 amino acids. This CDR3 reads CASSSSSGGPDTQYF. DNA of the CDR3: TGCGCCAGCAGCTCTTCTAGCGGGGGGCCAGATACGCAGTATTTT. Looking up the rest from reference TRBV5-1 and TRBJ2-3 gives the full variable domain: KAGVTQTPRYLIKTRGQQVTLSCSPISGHRSVSWYQQTPGQGLQFLFEYFSETQRNKGNFPGRFSGRQFSNSRSEMNVSTLELGDSALYLCASSSSSGGPDTQYFGPGTRLTVL.

A few counts support this clonotype. The rearrangement joins TRBV12-3 or TRBV12-4 to TRBJ2-5; no clear D. This CDR3 region has 13 residues. Between the trimmed V and J ends, which lost 3 bases and 4 bases, there was a span of 9 bases. The CDR3 DNA follows: TGTGCCAGCAGTTTGAGGCACCTAGAGACCCAGTACTTC. It translates to CASSLRHLETQYF.

This clonotype came up a few times. This chain connects TRBV15 to TRBJ2-7; 9 nucleotides line up with TRBD2. CDR3 length: 17 residues. CDR1 and CDR2 (germline): LNHNV, YYDKDF (reference sequence). V lost 5 bases, J lost 2 bases, and 13 bases stayed unmatched. CDR3 coding DNA: TGTGCCACCAGCCGCGGGAGGGGGACATCATCCACCTACGAGCAGTACTTC. This translates into CATSRGRGTSSTYEQYF. Using reference TRBV15 and TRBJ2-7 for the parts outside the CDR3, the full variable domain is DAMVIQNPRYQVTQFGKPVTLSCSQTLNHNVMYWYQQKSSQAPKLLFHYYDKDFNNEADTPDNFQSRRPNTSFCFLDIRSPGLGDTAMYLCATSRGRGTSSTYEQYFGPGTRLTVT.

The rearrangement links TRBV5-1 to TRBJ2-3; TRBD1 is a possible D gene (7 bases). The CDR3 extends over 14 amino acids. Germline lookup yields CDR1 SGHRS and CDR2 YFSETQ. Deletions cut 4 bases from V and 2 bases from J, with 11 bases between. In nucleotides, the CDR3 is TGCGCCAGCAGCCAGGGGGGAGCCACAGATACGCAGTATTTT. It translates to CASSQGGATDTQYF.

The chain couples TRBV5-1 to TRBJ2-3; 10 bases fit TRBD2. Germline assignment: CDR1 SGHRS and CDR2 YFSETQ. This CDR3 comprises 14 residues. V was clipped by 8 bases and J by 2 bases; unmatched bases: 5. CDR3 coding DNA: TGCGCCAGTCTAGCGGGGGCCCACACAGATACGCAGTATTTT. Translation gives CASLAGAHTDTQYF.

The V call is TRBV5-1, the J call TRBJ2-6; unclear D gene. The length of the CDR3 is 18 residues. Germline CDR1 and CDR2: SGHRS and YFSETQ. V dropped 2 bases and J dropped 0 bases, with 15 bases sitting between them. The CDR3 DNA follows: TGCGCCAGCAGCTTAAAGACCCTAACCCACTCTGGGGCCAACGTCCTGACTTTC. Residues: CASSLKTLTHSGANVLTF.

V and J are TRBV5-1 and TRBJ2-5; the D is unclear. The germline V and J ends were trimmed by 0 bases and 5 bases, with 14 bases remaining between them. This CDR3 has 15 residues. Per the germline V gene, CDR1 is SGHRS and CDR2 is YFSETQ. In DNA form, the CDR3 reads TGCGCCAGCAGCTTGGGTGGGGATGAGACGGAGACCCAGTACTTC. It specifies CASSLGGDETETQYF. Variable domain in full (rest from reference TRBV5-1 and TRBJ2-5): KAGVTQTPRYLIKTRGQQVTLSCSPISGHRSVSWYQQTPGQGLQFLFEYFSETQRNKGNFPGRFSGRQFSNSRSEMNVSTLELGDSALYLCASSLGGDETETQYFGPGTRLLVL.

This clonotype was detected a few times. The V call is TRBV7-9, the J call TRBJ2-1, with no clear D. The V end was cut by 5 bases, the J end by 10 bases, with 15 bases between. Looked up from germline, CDR1 is SEHNR and CDR2 is FQNEAQ (reference sequence). CDR3 length: 13 residues. The CDR3 region has the DNA TGTGCCAGCAGCCAATCCAGAGCTCAGGAGCAGTTCTTC. Translation gives CASSQSRAQEQFF.

This clonotype was counted ten times or more. J is TRBJ2-6 and V is TRBV5-1, with a weak D call TRBD2 (6 bases). CDR1 SGHRS and CDR2 YFSETQ come from the germline V gene. Trimming stripped 0 bases from V and 2 bases from J, with 9 bases between. This CDR3 is 16 amino acids long. CDR3 sequence reads: CASSLEGTAGANVLTF. CDR3 coding DNA: TGCGCCAGCAGCTTGGAAGGGACTGCTGGGGCCAACGTCCTGACTTTC.

The chain combines TRBV10-1 with TRBJ1-6, with a possible D match to TRBD1 (5 bases). The CDR3 contains 16 residues. Trimming shortened V by 4 bases and J by 2 bases, and 12 bases separated the two germline ends. CDR1 and CDR2 from the germline V gene are WNHNN and SYGVQD (reference sequence). Here the CDR3 DNA reads TGCGCCAGCAGTGTTGAGGGGTGGGCCTATAATTCACCCCTCCACTTT. Encoded protein: CASSVEGWAYNSPLHF.